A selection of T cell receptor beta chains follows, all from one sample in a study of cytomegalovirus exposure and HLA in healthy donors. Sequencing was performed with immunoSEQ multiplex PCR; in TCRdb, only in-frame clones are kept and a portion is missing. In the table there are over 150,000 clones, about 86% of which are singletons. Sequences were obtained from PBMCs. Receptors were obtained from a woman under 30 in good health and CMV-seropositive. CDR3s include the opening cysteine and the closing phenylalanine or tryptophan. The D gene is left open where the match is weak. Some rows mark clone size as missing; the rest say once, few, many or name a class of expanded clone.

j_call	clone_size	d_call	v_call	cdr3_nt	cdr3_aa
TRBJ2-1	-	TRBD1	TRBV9	TGTGCCAGCAAGTCTGGGACAGGGAACAATGAGCAGTTCTTC	CASKSGTGNNEQFF
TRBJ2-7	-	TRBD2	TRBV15	TGTGCCACCAGCAGGCGGGGGTACGAGCAGTACTTC	CATSRRGYEQYF
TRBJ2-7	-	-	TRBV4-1	TGCGCCAGCAGCCAAGAGTCCGGGTACGCCGAGCAGTACTTC	CASSQESGYAEQYF
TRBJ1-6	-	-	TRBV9	TGTGCCAGCTCCCGAGGCTCCTATAATTCACCCCTCCACTTT	CASSRGSYNSPLHF
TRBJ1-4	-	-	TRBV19	TGTGCCAGTAGTCGGGACATAGGGGCTGAAAAACTGTTTTTT	CASSRDIGAEKLFF
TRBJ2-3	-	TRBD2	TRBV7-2	TGTGCCAGCAGCCAGGGGGCGGGACTAGCGGGGATTTGGACAGATACGCAGTATTTT	CASSQGAGLAGIWTDTQYF
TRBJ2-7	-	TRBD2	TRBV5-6	TGTGCCAGCAGCTTGGAGGGGAAAGGGACTACTACTTCCTACGAGCAGTACTTC	CASSLEGKGTTTSYEQYF
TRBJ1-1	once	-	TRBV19	TGTGCCAGTAGTATTGGGGGAGGGGCTGAAGCTTTCTTT	CASSIGGGAEAFF
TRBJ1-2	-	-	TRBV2	TGTGCCAGCAGTGCCCGGGGGGAGAACTATGGCTACACCTTC	CASSARGENYGYTF
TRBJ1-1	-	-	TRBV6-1	TGTGCCAGCAGTGGAGGTCCCTTCTTT	CASSGGPFF
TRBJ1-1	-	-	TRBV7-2	TGTGCCAGCAGCTTAAATAGTCTGCCGAACACTGAAGCTTTCTTT	CASSLNSLPNTEAFF
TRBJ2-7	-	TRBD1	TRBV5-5	TGTGCCAGCAGCACCCGGGACAGGGGTTCTTCCGAGCAGTACTTC	CASSTRDRGSSEQYF
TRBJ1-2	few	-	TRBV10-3	TGTGCCCTATCACGAGGCGGGGACTATGGCTACACCTTC	CALSRGGDYGYTF
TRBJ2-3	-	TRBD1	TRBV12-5	TGTGCTAGTGGTTCAGGGGGCGCAGATACGCAGTATTTT	CASGSGGADTQYF
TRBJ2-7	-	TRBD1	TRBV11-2	TGTGCCAGCAGCTTCTCCGACAGGGCATCCTACGAGCAGTACTTC	CASSFSDRASYEQYF
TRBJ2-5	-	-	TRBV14	TGTGCCAGCAGCCAAGATTCAGGGGTCGAGACCCAGTACTTC	CASSQDSGVETQYF
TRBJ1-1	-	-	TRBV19	TGTGCCAGTTCTGTCTGGGGAGGTACTGAAGCTTTCTTT	CASSVWGGTEAFF
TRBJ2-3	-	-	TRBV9	TGTGCCAGCAACACTCCGGTTCTTAGCCCAGACACAGATACGCAGTATTTT	CASNTPVLSPDTDTQYF
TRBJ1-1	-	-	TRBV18	TGTGCCAGCTCACCATCTACGGGGGTGAACACTGAAGCTTTCTTT	CASSPSTGVNTEAFF
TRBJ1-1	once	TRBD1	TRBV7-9	TGTGCCAGCAGCTCATCCCGGGACAGGGGTCCCGAAGAAGCTTTCTTT	CASSSSRDRGPEEAFF
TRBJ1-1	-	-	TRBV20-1	TGCAGTCAGGGAATGAACACTGAAGCTTTCTTT	CSQGMNTEAFF
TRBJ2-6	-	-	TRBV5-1	TGCGCCAGCAGCTTGGATCAGTTTCCAGGCTCTGGGGCCAACGTCCTGACTTTC	CASSLDQFPGSGANVLTF
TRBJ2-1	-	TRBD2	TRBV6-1	TGTGCCAGCAGTGAAAGTGTAGCGGGCTCCTACAATGAGCAGTTCTTC	CASSESVAGSYNEQFF
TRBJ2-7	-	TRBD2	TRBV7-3	TGTGCCAGCAGCCCAACGGGACTAGCGGGTTACTACGAGCAGTACTTC	CASSPTGLAGYYEQYF
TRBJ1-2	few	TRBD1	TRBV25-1	TGTGCCAGCAGTGATTCAGGGGGCGATCTTCGGGGCTACACCTTC	CASSDSGGDLRGYTF
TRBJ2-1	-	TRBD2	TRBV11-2	TGTGCCAGCAGCTTCCGTTTAGCGGGGGAAATGAGCTCCTACAATGAGCAGTTCTTC	CASSFRLAGEMSSYNEQFF
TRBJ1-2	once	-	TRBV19	TGTGCCAGTAGTATATGGTCTACCGGGAATGGCTACACCTTC	CASSIWSTGNGYTF
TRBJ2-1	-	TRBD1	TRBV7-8	TGTGCCAGCAGCTTAGTGGAGACAGGGAGAAATGAGCAGTTCTTC	CASSLVETGRNEQFF
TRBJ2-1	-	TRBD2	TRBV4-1	TGCGCCAGCAGCCCCGGGCGGGGGAAGAGCTCCTACAATGAGCAGTTCTTC	CASSPGRGKSSYNEQFF